A single sample is the source of the 23 T cell receptor beta chains below, sequenced in a study of blood T cell repertoires in COVID-19. Clones were read by immunoSEQ multiplex PCR, and TCRdb kept only the in-frame ones, dropping some. The table records 200,000 to 250,000 clones, around nine tenths of them present only once. The source material was peripheral blood. The receptors were gathered from a man aged 18 to 29 with active or convalescent COVID-19.

This rearrangement joins TRBV3-1 (or the pseudogene TRBV3-2) to TRBJ1-1; 7 positions match TRBD1. The trim removed 4 bases at V and 7 bases at J, leaving 9 bases unmatched. Germline V gives CDR1 LGHDT, CDR2 YNNKEL (reference sequence). The CDR3 has 14 amino acids. CDR3 sequence reads: CASSLTGTADEAFF. Written as DNA, the CDR3 is TGTGCCAGCAGCCTTACCGGGACAGCCGATGAAGCTTTCTTT.

J is TRBJ2-3 and V is TRBV30; perhaps TRBD1 as D (7 bases). The V gene lost 4 bases and the J gene lost 4 bases, with 21 bases spanning the gap. The CDR3 sequence is 16 residues long. CDR1 and CDR2 (germline): GTSNPN, SVGIG (reference sequence). Here the CDR3 DNA reads TGTGCCTGGACCCCCTTGGAGCGGAGGGGGCCAGATACGCAGTATTTT. Translating it yields CAWTPLERRGPDTQYF.

The chain combines TRBV7-2 with TRBJ2-1, with D unclear. CDR3 length: 12 residues. The V end was cut by 4 bases, the J end by 4 bases, with 5 bases between. Per the germline V gene, CDR1 is SGHTA and CDR2 is FQGNSA. This CDR3 reads CASSSPYNEQFF. The CDR3 DNA follows: TGTGCCAGCAGCTCCCCGTACAATGAGCAGTTCTTC.

The J gene is TRBJ2-1, the V gene TRBV4-3; TRBD2 matches at 14 bases. With 2 bases clipped from V and 8 bases from J, the junction kept 5 bases outside the gene matches. The CDR3 has 16 residues. Germline CDR1 reads LGHNA; CDR2 reads YSLEER. As DNA, the CDR3 is TGCGCCAGCAGCCAACCCGGGACTAGCGGGAGTGATGAGCAGTTCTTC. Its protein product is CASSQPGTSGSDEQFF.

J is TRBJ2-1 and V is TRBV11-3; the match to TRBD2 covers 9 bases. Germline V gene data show CDR1 as SGHNT and CDR2 as YENEEA. V dropped 1 base and J dropped 8; count of bases not matched to a gene: 12. This CDR3 comprises 17 residues. CDR3 sequence (DNA): TGTGCCAGCAGCTTAGTGAAAGCGGGAGGTAGGTCCCATGAGCAGTTCTTC. It codes for CASSLVKAGGRSHEQFF.

The chain couples TRBV7-9 to TRBJ2-5; 8 bases align to TRBD2. Trimming removed 4 bases from V and 4 bases from J; junction bases left unmatched: 8. The CDR3 totals 15 residues. Germline V CDR1 and CDR2: SEHNR, FQNEAQ (reference sequence). In DNA form, the CDR3 reads TGTGCCAGCAGCTCAAGCGGGAGTGGGGGAGAGACCCAGTACTTC. It is translated as CASSSSGSGGETQYF.

The chain is built from TRBV7-9 and TRBJ1-5; 7 bases line up with TRBD1. Germline CDR1 is SEHNR and CDR2 is FQNEAQ (reference sequence). V lost 1 base, J lost 4 bases, and 4 bases stayed unmatched. This CDR3 comprises 15 residues. CDR3 sequence reads: CASSLVGRGNQPQHF. The CDR3 DNA reads as TGTGCCAGCAGCTTAGTCGGCAGGGGGAATCAGCCCCAGCATTTT.

The V gene is TRBV7-9, the J gene TRBJ1-2, with 7 bases that match TRBD1. V was pared by 2 bases and J by 4 bases, with 4 bases of the junction left unmatched. CDR1 is SEHNR and CDR2 is FQNEAQ in the germline V gene (reference sequence). There are 14 residues in the CDR3. Here the CDR3 reads CASSLSGGGYGYTF. The CDR3 nucleotides are TGTGCCAGCAGCTTATCAGGGGGAGGCTATGGCTACACCTTC.

The chain links TRBV10-3 to TRBJ1-1, with 7 bases that match TRBD1. Germline V gene lookup returns CDR1 ENHRY and CDR2 SYGVKD. The CDR3 loop spans 15 amino acids. With V trimmed by 5 bases and J by 3 bases, 9 bases remained unmatched. Here the CDR3 reads CAISNRQGLDTEAFF. The CDR3 DNA is TGTGCCATCAGTAACAGACAGGGCTTGGACACTGAAGCTTTCTTT.

The sample holds one count of this clone. This chain joins TRBV11-2 and TRBJ2-7; 8 bases line up with TRBD2. V gave up 0 bases and J gave up 0 bases; unmatched junction bases: 4. Germline V gene data show CDR1 as SGHAT and CDR2 as FQNNGV. The CDR3 length is 16 residues. The CDR3 is CASSLDGGRSSYEQYF. The CDR3 region has the DNA TGTGCCAGCAGCTTAGACGGCGGGAGGAGCTCCTACGAGCAGTACTTC.

This chain links TRBV6-5 with TRBJ2-7; D call uncertain. The CDR3 is made up of 12 amino acids. The germline V gene encodes CDR1 MNHEY and CDR2 SVGAGI. Deletions cut 0 bases from V and 3 bases from J, with 3 bases between. The CDR3: CASSYSVYEQYF. The CDR3 DNA reads TGTGCCAGCAGTTACTCCGTCTACGAGCAGTACTTC.

This clone was observed a handful of times. The chain couples TRBV6-4 to TRBJ2-1; D perhaps matches TRBD2 (5 bases). The CDR3 extends over 14 amino acids. The V gene lost 0 bases and the J gene lost 3 bases, with 6 bases spanning the gap. Per germline, CDR1 MRHNA and CDR2 SNTAGT. DNA of the CDR3: TGTGCCAGCAGTGACTCCACTAGCTACAATGAGCAGTTCTTC. It yields the protein CASSDSTSYNEQFF.

The chain couples TRBV2 to TRBJ2-1; a weak D match, TRBD2 (5 bases). This CDR3 has 18 residues. The germline CDR1 and CDR2 sequences are SNHLY and FYNNEI. Trimming pared 0 bases from V and 9 bases from J, leaving 24 bases between. The CDR3: CASSEALQLASKLSEQFF. The CDR3 DNA follows: TGTGCCAGCAGTGAAGCGCTTCAATTGGCTAGCAAATTGAGTGAGCAGTTCTTC. Variable domain in full (rest from reference TRBV2 and TRBJ2-1): EPEVTQTPSHQVTQMGQEVILRCVPISNHLYFYWYRQILGQKVEFLVSFYNNEISEKSEIFDDQFSVERPDGSNFTLKIRSTKLEDSAMYFCASSEALQLASKLSEQFFGPGTRLTVL.

CDR3 amino acids: CASNNLRDKGSYEQYF. CDR3 in DNA: TGCGCCAGCAACAACCTACGGGACAAAGGTTCCTACGAGCAGTACTTC. The rearrangement uses TRBV5-1 and TRBJ2-7; D might be TRBD1 (6 bases). V was trimmed by 6 bases and J by 1 base, leaving 20 bases between them. This CDR3 has 16 residues. Germline V gene sequence: CDR1 SGHRS, CDR2 YFSETQ.

This chain links TRBV7-6 with TRBJ2-5; 7 bases align to TRBD2. The CDR3 totals 16 residues. Trimming removed 5 bases from V and 1 base from J; junction bases left unmatched: 10. Germline V CDR1 and CDR2: SGHVS, FNYEAQ. CDR3 in amino acids: CASSARPGLPQETQYF. The CDR3, as DNA: TGTGCCAGCAGCGCCCGACCGGGACTACCCCAAGAGACCCAGTACTTC. The full variable domain, rest sourced from reference TRBV7-6 and TRBJ2-5, is GAGVSQSPRYKVTKRGQDVALRCDPISGHVSLYWYRQALGQGPEFLTYFNYEAQQDKSGLPNDRFSAERPEGSISTLTIQRTEQRDSAMYRCASSARPGLPQETQYFGPGTRLLVL.

The rearrangement joins TRBV2 to TRBJ2-7; a weak D match, TRBD1 (6 bases). V lost 5 bases to trimming and J lost 7 bases, with 18 bases between them. The CDR3 sequence is 14 residues long. Germline V lookup: CDR1 SNHLY, CDR2 FYNNEI. CDR3 DNA sequence: TGTGCCAGCAGTCCCCAGGGGATTGCGGAAGAGCAGTACTTC. Its protein is CASSPQGIAEEQYF.

This chain links TRBV28 with TRBJ2-3; D unclear. The V gene's germline CDR1 is MDHEN and CDR2 SYDVKM. Trimming cost V 6 bases and J 0 bases, with 16 bases left between them. This CDR3 is 16 amino acids long. The CDR3 here is CASSPVGHTSTDTQYF. For the CDR3, the DNA is TGTGCCAGCAGCCCCGTGGGCCACACTAGCACAGATACGCAGTATTTT.

The chain couples TRBV6-5 to TRBJ1-2; TRBD1 is a possible D gene (5 bases). Trimming took off 0 bases at V and 2 bases at J, with 10 bases between the two ends. The V gene's germline CDR1 is MNHEY and CDR2 SVGAGI. The CDR3 totals 15 residues. DNA of the CDR3: TGTGCCAGCAGTTACTCGGGGCAGCTGAACTATGGCTACACCTTC. Residues: CASSYSGQLNYGYTF.

The chain combines TRBV5-4 with TRBJ2-3, with TRBD2 as a possible D gene (5 bases). CDR1 and CDR2 (germline): SGHNT, YYREEE (reference sequence). With 0 bases removed from V and 6 bases from J, the gap between germline ends came to 8 bases. This CDR3 has 13 residues. For the CDR3, the DNA is TGTGCCAGCAGCTTGGATGTAGCGGATACGCAGTATTTT. The encoded protein is CASSLDVADTQYF.

This rearrangement joins TRBV9 to TRBJ2-2; tentatively, D is TRBD1 (6 bases). The ends were cut back, 0 bases at V and 7 bases at J, with 10 bases in the middle. The CDR3 loop spans 14 amino acids. Germline CDR1 SGDLS, CDR2 YYNGEE. The DNA for the CDR3 is TGTGCCAGCAGCGTAGTACAGGGTAACGGGGAGCTGTTTTTT. Protein product: CASSVVQGNGELFF.

The rearrangement links TRBV5-4 to TRBJ2-1; D possibly corresponds to TRBD2 (6 bases). V dropped 7 bases and J dropped 7 bases, with 21 bases sitting between them. Germline lookup yields CDR1 SGHNT and CDR2 YYREEE (reference sequence). This CDR3 is 15 amino acids long. DNA for the CDR3: TGTGCCAGCGCATTAGGCGGGACGCCAGGGAATGAGCAGTTCTTC. Amino acid sequence: CASALGGTPGNEQFF.

A few counts support this clone. This chain links TRBV14 with TRBJ1-2; 9 bases agree with TRBD1. CDR1 is SGHDN, CDR2 FVKESK, per germline. Losses at the gene ends were 6 bases for V and 3 bases for J; bases not matched to a gene: 8. The CDR3 totals 15 residues. The CDR3 loop reads CASSPTDRGYYGYTF. For the CDR3, the DNA is TGTGCCAGCAGTCCAACGGACAGGGGATACTATGGCTACACCTTC.

This chain uses TRBV7-9 with TRBJ2-1, with D unresolved. Germline CDR1 reads SEHNR; CDR2 reads FQNEAQ (reference sequence). Between the trimmed V and J ends, which lost 5 bases and 0 bases, there was a span of 11 bases. This CDR3 is 15 amino acids long. CDR3 in amino acids: CASSPLRGSYNEQFF. As DNA, the CDR3 is TGTGCCAGCAGCCCGCTAAGAGGCTCCTACAATGAGCAGTTCTTC.